These 24 T cell receptor beta chains came from one sample sequenced in a study of cytomegalovirus exposure and HLA in healthy donors. Primers for the PCR totalled 60 Vbeta and 13 Jbeta. The data were produced by immunoSEQ multiplex PCR, yet TCRdb's version contains in-frame clones alone and is incomplete. The sample records fewer than 150,000 clones, roughly 75% being singletons. Sequencing input: PBMCs. The receptors were gathered from a man aged 40-55 years in good health and CMV-seropositive.

The chain recombines TRBV29-1 with TRBJ2-1, with 9 bases identical to TRBD1. The CDR3 is made up of 13 amino acids. CDR1 and CDR2 from the germline V gene are SQVTM and ANQGSEA. V lost 6 bases to trimming and J lost 10 bases; unmatched junction nucleotides: 10. The CDR3 DNA reads TGCAGCGTCGGCCCGGGACAGGGATGGGAGCAGTTCTTC. Its translation is CSVGPGQGWEQFF.

The chain couples TRBV19 to TRBJ1-1; 8 bases are shared with TRBD1. The CDR3 runs to 16 residues. Germline values: CDR1 LNHDA, CDR2 SQIVND (reference sequence). The V segment lost 3 bases and the J segment 0 bases; nucleotides outside the gene matches: 6. The CDR3 reads CASSMDRVGLNTEAFF. The DNA of the CDR3 is TGTGCCAGTAGTATGGACAGGGTGGGATTGAACACTGAAGCTTTCTTT.

The V gene is TRBV30, the J gene TRBJ2-2; D perhaps matches TRBD2 (5 bases). The germline V gene has CDR1 GTSNPN and CDR2 SVGIG (reference sequence). This CDR3 comprises 16 residues. The V end was cut by 7 bases, the J end by 4 bases, with 22 bases between. The CDR3 nucleotides read TGTGCCTCCCATAATAGGGAGACATCCACCACCGGGGAGCTGTTTTTT. This gives the protein CASHNRETSTTGELFF.

The rearrangement joins TRBV28 to TRBJ2-3; D unclear. V was pared by 5 bases and J by 4 bases, with 16 bases between. The germline gives CDR1 MDHEN, CDR2 SYDVKM. The CDR3 is made up of 15 amino acids. CDR3 sequence reads: CASSQVGVQSDTQYF. The CDR3 coding sequence is TGTGCCAGCAGTCAAGTTGGAGTTCAGTCAGATACGCAGTATTTT.

This sequence joins TRBV30 and TRBJ2-7; the D is unclear. Germline values: CDR1 GTSNPN, CDR2 SVGIG (reference sequence). This CDR3 has 13 amino acids. V was shortened by 0 bases and J by 3 bases, with 9 bases between the two germline ends. CDR3 in amino acids: CAWSVARYYEQYF. The CDR3 DNA reads as TGTGCCTGGAGTGTAGCCAGGTACTACGAGCAGTACTTC.

Only one count was recorded for this clone. The chain carries TRBV10-2 and TRBJ1-6, with D unresolved. This CDR3 is built from 14 residues. Between the trimmed V and J ends, which lost 4 bases and 14 bases, there was a span of 18 bases. Germline lookup yields CDR1 WSHSY and CDR2 SAAADI. CDR3 loop: CASSALSTPHTLHF. Written as DNA, the CDR3 is TGCGCCAGCAGTGCCCTCTCTACGCCTCATACCCTCCACTTT.

The rearrangement uses TRBV2 and TRBJ1-6; TRBD1 aligns across 9 bases. Trimming removed 4 bases from V and 9 bases from J; junction bases left unmatched: 13. This CDR3 contains 17 residues. CDR1 SNHLY and CDR2 FYNNEI come from the germline V gene. DNA of the CDR3: TGTGCCAGCAGTGCGGCCGGGACAGGGTGGGGCAGTTCACCCCTCCACTTT. Translated: CASSAAGTGWGSSPLHF. Variable domain in full (rest from reference TRBV2 and TRBJ1-6): EPEVTQTPSHQVTQMGQEVILRCVPISNHLYFYWYRQILGQKVEFLVSFYNNEISEKSEIFDDQFSVERPDGSNFTLKIRSTKLEDSAMYFCASSAAGTGWGSSPLHFGNGTRLTVT.

The V and J genes are TRBV10-2 and TRBJ2-3; TRBD1 aligns across 8 bases. There are 12 residues in the CDR3. J was trimmed by 8 bases and V by 7 bases; bases with no gene match: 5. CDR1 and CDR2 from the germline V gene are WSHSY and SAAADI. CDR3 region: CASMQGAGTQYF. The CDR3 DNA is TGCGCCAGCATGCAGGGGGCAGGTACGCAGTATTTT.

With respect to this clone: Because the CDR3 is missing its conserved closing phenylalanine or tryptophan, this is likely a read error. The CDR3 loop reads CAWANDREANTEAFV. The CDR3 bases are TGTGCCTGGGCGAATGACAGGGAGGCGAACACTGAAGCTTTCGTT. The chain links TRBV30 to TRBJ1-1; 7 bases match TRBD1. CDR1 and CDR2 from the germline V gene are GTSNPN and SVGIG (reference sequence). CDR3 length: 15 amino acids. The ends lost 5 bases at V and 1 base at J; junction bases unmatched: 10.

This chain uses TRBV10-3 with TRBJ2-3, with 7 bases that match TRBD1. The CDR3 is 15 residues long. The germline V gene encodes CDR1 ENHRY and CDR2 SYGVKD. With 6 bases clipped from V and 2 bases from J, the junction kept 8 bases outside the gene matches. CDR3: CAISPGTVFTDTQYF. The CDR3 DNA is TGTGCCATCAGCCCCGGGACAGTATTCACAGATACGCAGTATTTT.

This clone was seen a handful of times. V gene TRBV6-6 combines with J gene TRBJ2-3, with D possibly matching TRBD1 (5 bases). The CDR3 consists of 13 residues. Trimming left V 10 bases short and J 6 bases short, with 17 bases between. CDR1 and CDR2 (germline): MNHNY, SVGAGI (reference sequence). CDR3 loop: CATMARTKDTQYF. The CDR3 region has the DNA TGTGCCACCATGGCTAGGACAAAGGATACGCAGTATTTT.

This rearrangement joins TRBV10-2 to TRBJ2-2; possibly TRBD2 for D (5 bases). CDR3 length: 16 amino acids. Germline V gene data show CDR1 as WSHSY and CDR2 as SAAADI. V shed 3 bases and J shed 7 bases, with 18 bases lying between them. In nucleotides, the CDR3 is TGCGCCAGCAGTGACCCGGGCCCCCGGGGTGTCGGGGAGCTGTTTTTT. This encodes CASSDPGPRGVGELFF.

The chain has TRBV4-2 and TRBJ2-3, with 8 bases matching TRBD2. Per germline, CDR1 LGHNA and CDR2 YNFKEQ. This CDR3 contains 17 residues. After removal of 4 bases from V and 3 bases from J, the junction contained 12 bases not matched to a gene. The CDR3 sequence is CASSPARGGVDTDTQYF. CDR3 DNA: TGTGCCAGCAGCCCTGCACGGGGGGGGGTTGATACAGATACGCAGTATTTT.

V is TRBV28 and J is TRBJ1-2, with 7 bases identical to TRBD1. The CDR3 consists of 12 residues. Germline loops: CDR1 MDHEN, CDR2 SYDVKM. CDR3 loop: CAHRGSNYGYTF. The CDR3 DNA follows: TGTGCACACAGGGGATCTAACTATGGCTACACCTTC.

The chain recombines TRBV19 with TRBJ1-2; 8 nucleotides agree with TRBD1. Germline V gene lookup returns CDR1 LNHDA and CDR2 SQIVND (reference sequence). The CDR3 extends over 17 amino acids. J was trimmed by 6 bases and V by 5 bases; bases with no gene match: 17. CDR3 residues: CASSPLFPGTGIDGYTF. DNA of the CDR3: TGTGCCAGTAGTCCCCTCTTTCCCGGGACAGGCATCGATGGCTACACCTTC.

This chain uses TRBV5-4 with TRBJ2-4, with 8 positions matching TRBD1. Germline lookup yields CDR1 SGHNT and CDR2 YYREEE (reference sequence). With 5 bases clipped from V and 8 bases from J, the junction kept 9 bases outside the gene matches. This CDR3 has 14 residues. In nucleotides, the CDR3 is TGTGCCAGCAGTTCATGGACAGGGTTGGACATTCAGTACTTC. Protein sequence: CASSSWTGLDIQYF.

This chain uses TRBV27 with TRBJ1-5; a weak D match, TRBD1 (6 bases). The V gene lost 3 bases and the J gene lost 3 bases, with 9 bases spanning the gap. This CDR3 comprises 14 residues. CDR1 and CDR2 from the germline V gene are MNHEY and SMNVEV (reference sequence). As DNA, the CDR3 is TGTGCCAGCAGTTTCCAGGGGCCCAATCAGCCCCAGCATTTT. It codes for CASSFQGPNQPQHF.

This clone was detected only once. In DNA, the CDR3 is TGTGCCAGCACCCTAGTCACATTCCGAGAGACCCAGTACTTC. This gives the protein CASTLVTFRETQYF. The V gene is TRBV7-8, the J gene TRBJ2-5; unclear D gene. The V and J ends lost 7 bases and 4 bases respectively, with 16 bases between them. CDR1 SGHVS and CDR2 FQNEAQ come from the germline V gene. There are 14 residues in the CDR3.

V is TRBV19 and J is TRBJ2-1; 10 nucleotides line up with TRBD2. The ends lost 3 bases at V and 7 bases at J; junction bases unmatched: 9. Germline CDR1 reads LNHDA; CDR2 reads SQIVND (reference sequence). CDR3 length equals 16 residues. The CDR3 DNA follows: TGTGCCAGTAGTATCTTAGCGGGGGGCGTGGGGAATGAGCAGTTCTTC. Translation gives CASSILAGGVGNEQFF.

The J gene is TRBJ2-5, the V gene TRBV6-7; 8 bases agree with TRBD1. TRBV6-7 is an ORF, with its function uncertain. The trim removed 1 base at V and 3 bases at J, leaving 25 bases unmatched. This CDR3 is 22 amino acids long. CDR3 region: CASSYYVHPWDPPDREKETQYF. CDR3 in DNA: TGTGCCAGCAGTTACTACGTACACCCCTGGGACCCCCCGGACAGGGAGAAAGAGACCCAGTACTTC.

The chain couples TRBV27 to TRBJ1-5, with 7 nucleotides matching TRBD1. CDR3 length: 14 amino acids. Looked up from germline, CDR1 is MNHEY and CDR2 is SMNVEV (reference sequence). With V trimmed by 0 bases and J by 6 bases, 2 bases remained unmatched. The CDR3: CASSLSTGIQPQHF. CDR3 DNA: TGTGCCAGCAGTTTATCGACAGGGATTCAGCCCCAGCATTTT.

CDR3 amino acids: CASSQDLLKSHNSPLHF. The CDR3 nucleotides read TGCGCCAGCAGCCAAGATCTACTCAAGTCCCATAATTCACCCCTCCACTTT. V and J are TRBV4-1 and TRBJ1-6; D remains ambiguous. Germline assignment: CDR1 MGHRA and CDR2 YSYEKL. Trimming shortened V by 0 bases and J by 5 bases, and 14 bases separated the two germline ends. The CDR3 length is 17 residues.

A remark on this clone: The same CDR3 also results from other DNA sequences found in this sample. The chain employs TRBV9 and TRBJ2-7; 12 nucleotides align to TRBD2. V dropped 3 bases and J dropped 4; count of bases not matched to a gene: 2. In germline, CDR1 is SGDLS, CDR2 YYNGEE. The length of the CDR3 is 14 residues. The CDR3 loop reads CASSAGTSGYEQYF. In nucleotides, the CDR3 is TGTGCCAGCAGCGCCGGGACTAGCGGGTACGAGCAGTACTTC.

Turning to this clone: Germline is not matched at one junction end, which may reflect a read error. The V and J genes are TRBV7-7 and TRBJ2-6, with D unresolved. Germline V gene lookup returns CDR1 SSHAT and CDR2 FNYEAQ (reference sequence). The CDR3 length is 16 residues. Here the CDR3 reads CASSPGSYPGANVLTF. CDR3 nucleotides: TGTGCTAGCAGCCCCGGGTCCTACCCTGGGGCCAACGTCCTGACTTTC.